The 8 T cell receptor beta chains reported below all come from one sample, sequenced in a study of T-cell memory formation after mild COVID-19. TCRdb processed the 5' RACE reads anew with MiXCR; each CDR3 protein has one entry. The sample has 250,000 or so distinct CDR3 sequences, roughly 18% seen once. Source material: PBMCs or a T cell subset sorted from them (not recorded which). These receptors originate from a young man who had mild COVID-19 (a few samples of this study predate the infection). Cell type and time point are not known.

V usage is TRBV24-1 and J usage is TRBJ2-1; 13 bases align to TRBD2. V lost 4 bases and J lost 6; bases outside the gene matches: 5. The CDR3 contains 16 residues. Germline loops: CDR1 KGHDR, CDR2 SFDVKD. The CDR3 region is CATSDTTSGGTNEQFF. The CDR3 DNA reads TGTGCCACCAGTGACACGACTAGCGGGGGGACCAATGAGCAGTTCTTC.

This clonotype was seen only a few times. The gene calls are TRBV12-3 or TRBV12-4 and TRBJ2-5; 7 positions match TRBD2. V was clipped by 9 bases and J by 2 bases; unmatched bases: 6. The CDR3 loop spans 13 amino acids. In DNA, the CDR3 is TGTGCCAGGGACGGGGGGTTGCAAGAGACCCAGTACTTC. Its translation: CARDGGLQETQYF.

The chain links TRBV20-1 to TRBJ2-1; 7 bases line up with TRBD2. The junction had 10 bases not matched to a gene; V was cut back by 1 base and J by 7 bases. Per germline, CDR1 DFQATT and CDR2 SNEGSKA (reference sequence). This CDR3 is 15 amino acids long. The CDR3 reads CSARVWEGSSNEQFF. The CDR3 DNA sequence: TGCAGTGCTAGAGTCTGGGAGGGGAGCTCGAATGAGCAGTTCTTC.

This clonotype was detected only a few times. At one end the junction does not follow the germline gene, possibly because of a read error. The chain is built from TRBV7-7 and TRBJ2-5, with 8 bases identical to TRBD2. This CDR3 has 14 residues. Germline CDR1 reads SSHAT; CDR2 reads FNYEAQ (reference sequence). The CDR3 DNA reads TGTGCTAGCAGCCTAGGACTAGCCTCAGAGACCCAGTACTTC. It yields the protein CASSLGLASETQYF.

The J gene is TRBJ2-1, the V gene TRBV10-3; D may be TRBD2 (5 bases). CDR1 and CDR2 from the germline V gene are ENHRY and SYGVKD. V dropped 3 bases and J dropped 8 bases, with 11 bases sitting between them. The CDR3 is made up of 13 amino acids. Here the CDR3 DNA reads TGTGCCATCAGTGACTCGGGGTCCTATGAGCAGTTCTTC. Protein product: CAISDSGSYEQFF.

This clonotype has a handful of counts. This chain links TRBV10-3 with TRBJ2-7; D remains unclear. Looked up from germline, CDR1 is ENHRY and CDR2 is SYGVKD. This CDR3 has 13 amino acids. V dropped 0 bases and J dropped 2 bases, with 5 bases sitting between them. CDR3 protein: CAISESFTYEQYV. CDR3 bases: TGTGCCATCAGTGAGTCGTTTACCTACGAGCAGTACGTC.

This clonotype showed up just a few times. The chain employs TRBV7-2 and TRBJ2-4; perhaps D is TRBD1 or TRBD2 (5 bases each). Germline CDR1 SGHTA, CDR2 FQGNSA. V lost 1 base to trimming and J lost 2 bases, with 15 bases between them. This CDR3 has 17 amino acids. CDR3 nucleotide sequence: TGTGCCAGCAGCTTAGAATTTCCAGGGAGTACCAAAAACATTCAGTACTTC. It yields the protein CASSLEFPGSTKNIQYF.

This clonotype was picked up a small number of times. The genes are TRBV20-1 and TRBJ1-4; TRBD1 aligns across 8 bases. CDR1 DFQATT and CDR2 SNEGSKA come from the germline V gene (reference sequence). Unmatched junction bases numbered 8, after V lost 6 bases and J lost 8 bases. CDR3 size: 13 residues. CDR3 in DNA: TGCAGTGCGCAGGGGGCGGAGTGGGAAAAACTGTTTTTT. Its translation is CSAQGAEWEKLFF.